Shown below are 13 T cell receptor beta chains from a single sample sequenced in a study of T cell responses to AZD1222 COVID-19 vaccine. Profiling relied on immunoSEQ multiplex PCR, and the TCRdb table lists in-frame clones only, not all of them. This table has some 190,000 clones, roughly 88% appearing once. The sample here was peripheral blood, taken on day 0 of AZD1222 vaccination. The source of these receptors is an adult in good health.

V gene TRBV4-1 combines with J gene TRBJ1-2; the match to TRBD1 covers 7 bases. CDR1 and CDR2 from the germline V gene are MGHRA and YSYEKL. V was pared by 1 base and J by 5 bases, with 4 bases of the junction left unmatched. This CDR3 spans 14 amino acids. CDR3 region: CASSQVGTAYGYTF. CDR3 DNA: TGCGCCAGCAGCCAAGTCGGGACAGCTTATGGCTACACCTTC.

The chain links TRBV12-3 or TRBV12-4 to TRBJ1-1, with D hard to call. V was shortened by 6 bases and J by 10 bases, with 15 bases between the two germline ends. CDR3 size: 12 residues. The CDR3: CASRPNRVGAFF. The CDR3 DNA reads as TGTGCCAGCAGACCCAACCGTGTAGGAGCTTTCTTT.

The DNA for the CDR3 is TGTGCCAGCGGCCGGACAGGGAATCCTGAAGCTTTCTTT. It is translated as CASGRTGNPEAFF. This chain joins TRBV6-5 and TRBJ1-1, with TRBD1 matching over 8 bases. This CDR3 has 13 amino acids. With V trimmed by 8 bases and J by 6 bases, 8 bases remained unmatched. In germline, CDR1 is MNHEY, CDR2 SVGAGI.

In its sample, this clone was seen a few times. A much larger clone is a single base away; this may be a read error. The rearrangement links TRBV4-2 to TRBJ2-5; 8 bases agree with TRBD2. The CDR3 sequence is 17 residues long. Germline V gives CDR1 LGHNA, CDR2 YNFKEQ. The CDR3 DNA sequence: TGTCCCCGCACTTTGGGGGGCGGGGGGCCGGCATGGGAGACCCAGTACTTC. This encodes CPRTLGGGGPAWETQYF.

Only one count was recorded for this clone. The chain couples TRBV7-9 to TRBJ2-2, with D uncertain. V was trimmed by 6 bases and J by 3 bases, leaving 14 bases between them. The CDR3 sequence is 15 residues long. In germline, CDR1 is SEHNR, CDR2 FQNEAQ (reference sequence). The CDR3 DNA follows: TGTGCCAGCAGTCCCAGGTACCCCGACACCGGGGAGCTGTTTTTT. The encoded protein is CASSPRYPDTGELFF.

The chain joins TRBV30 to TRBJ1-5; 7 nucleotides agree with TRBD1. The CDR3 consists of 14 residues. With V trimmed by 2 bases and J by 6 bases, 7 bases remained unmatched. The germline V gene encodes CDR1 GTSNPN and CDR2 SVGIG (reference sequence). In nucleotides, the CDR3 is TGTGCCTGGAGTCCTGGGACAGCGGGTCAGCCCCAGCATTTT. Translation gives CAWSPGTAGQPQHF.

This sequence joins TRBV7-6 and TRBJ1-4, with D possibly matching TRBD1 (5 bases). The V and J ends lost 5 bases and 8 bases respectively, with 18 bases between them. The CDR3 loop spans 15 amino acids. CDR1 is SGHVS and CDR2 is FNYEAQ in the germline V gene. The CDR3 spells CASSRKDGGREKLFF. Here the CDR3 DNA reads TGTGCCAGCAGCCGCAAGGACGGGGGAAGGGAAAAACTGTTTTTT.

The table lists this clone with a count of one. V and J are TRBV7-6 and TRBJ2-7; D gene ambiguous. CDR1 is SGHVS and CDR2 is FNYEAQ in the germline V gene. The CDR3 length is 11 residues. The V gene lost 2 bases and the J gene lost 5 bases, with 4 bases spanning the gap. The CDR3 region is CASSLKDEQYF. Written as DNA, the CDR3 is TGTGCCAGCAGCTTAAAGGACGAGCAGTACTTC.

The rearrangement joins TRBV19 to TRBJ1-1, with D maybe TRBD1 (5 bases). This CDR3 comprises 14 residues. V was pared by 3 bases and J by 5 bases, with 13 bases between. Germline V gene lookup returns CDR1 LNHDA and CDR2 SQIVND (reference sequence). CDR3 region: CASSMVRVGTEAFF. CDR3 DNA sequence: TGTGCCAGTAGTATGGTCAGGGTAGGGACTGAAGCTTTCTTT. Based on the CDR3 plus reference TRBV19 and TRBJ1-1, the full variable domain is DGGITQSPKYLFRKEGQNVTLSCEQNLNHDAMYWYRQDPGQGLRLIYYSQIVNDFQKGDIAEGYSVSREKKESFPLTVTSAQKNPTAFYLCASSMVRVGTEAFFGQGTRLTVV.

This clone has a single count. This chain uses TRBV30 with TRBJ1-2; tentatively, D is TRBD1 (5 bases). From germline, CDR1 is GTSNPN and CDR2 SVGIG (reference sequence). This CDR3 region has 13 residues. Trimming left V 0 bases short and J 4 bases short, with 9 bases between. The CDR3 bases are TGTGCCTGGAGTGTAGGGGAGATCTATGGCTACACCTTC. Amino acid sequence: CAWSVGEIYGYTF.

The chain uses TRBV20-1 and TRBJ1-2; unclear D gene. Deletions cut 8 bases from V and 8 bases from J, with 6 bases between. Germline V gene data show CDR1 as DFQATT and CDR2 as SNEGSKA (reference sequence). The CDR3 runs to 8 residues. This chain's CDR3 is CSTWGYTF. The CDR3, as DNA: TGCAGTACTTGGGGCTACACCTTC.

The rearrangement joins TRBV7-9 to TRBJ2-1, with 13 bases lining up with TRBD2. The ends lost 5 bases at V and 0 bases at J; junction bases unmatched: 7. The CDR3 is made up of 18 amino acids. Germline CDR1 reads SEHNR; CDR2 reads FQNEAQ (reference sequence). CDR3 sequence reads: CASSRLAGGRNSYNEQFF. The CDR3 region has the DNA TGTGCCAGCAGCCGACTAGCGGGGGGCCGCAACTCCTACAATGAGCAGTTCTTC.

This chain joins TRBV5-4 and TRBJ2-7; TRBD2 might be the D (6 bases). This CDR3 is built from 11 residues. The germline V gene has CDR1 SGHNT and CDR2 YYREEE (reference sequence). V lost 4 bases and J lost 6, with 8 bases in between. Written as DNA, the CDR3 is TGTGCCAGCAGCAGGGGAGGCGAGCAGTACTTC. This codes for CASSRGGEQYF.